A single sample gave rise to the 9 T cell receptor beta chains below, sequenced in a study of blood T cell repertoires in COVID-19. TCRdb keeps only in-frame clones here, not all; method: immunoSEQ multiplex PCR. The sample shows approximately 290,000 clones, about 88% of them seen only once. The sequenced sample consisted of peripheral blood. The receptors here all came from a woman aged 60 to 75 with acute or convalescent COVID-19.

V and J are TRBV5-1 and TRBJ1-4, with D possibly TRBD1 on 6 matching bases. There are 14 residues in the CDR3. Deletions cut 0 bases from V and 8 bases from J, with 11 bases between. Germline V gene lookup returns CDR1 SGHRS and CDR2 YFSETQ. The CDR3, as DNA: TGCGCCAGCAGCTTGGACAGGGTGGAAGAAAAACTGTTTTTT. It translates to CASSLDRVEEKLFF.

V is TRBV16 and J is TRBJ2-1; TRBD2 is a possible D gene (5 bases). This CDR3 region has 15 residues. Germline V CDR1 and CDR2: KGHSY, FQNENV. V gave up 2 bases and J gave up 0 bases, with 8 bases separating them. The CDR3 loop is CASSQVASSYNEQFF. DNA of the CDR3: TGTGCCAGCAGCCAAGTAGCGAGCTCCTACAATGAGCAGTTCTTC.

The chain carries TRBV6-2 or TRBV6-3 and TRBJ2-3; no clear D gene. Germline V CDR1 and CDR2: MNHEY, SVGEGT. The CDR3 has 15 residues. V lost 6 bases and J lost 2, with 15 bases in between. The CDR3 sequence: CASSPRGSNTDTQYF. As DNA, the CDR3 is TGTGCCAGCAGCCCAAGAGGTAGTAACACAGATACGCAGTATTTT.

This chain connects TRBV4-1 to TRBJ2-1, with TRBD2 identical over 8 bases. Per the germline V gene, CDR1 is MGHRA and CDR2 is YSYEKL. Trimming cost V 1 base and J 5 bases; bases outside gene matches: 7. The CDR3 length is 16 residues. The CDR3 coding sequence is TGCGCCAGCAGCCAAGGTGAGCGGGGGCCCCACAATGAGCAGTTCTTC. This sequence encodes CASSQGERGPHNEQFF.

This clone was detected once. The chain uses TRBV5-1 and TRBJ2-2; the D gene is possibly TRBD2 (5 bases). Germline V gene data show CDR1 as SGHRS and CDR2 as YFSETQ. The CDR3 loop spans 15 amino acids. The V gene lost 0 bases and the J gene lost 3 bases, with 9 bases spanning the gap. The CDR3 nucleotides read TGCGCCAGCAGCTTGGCGGGAAGGTACACCGGGGAGCTGTTTTTT. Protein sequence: CASSLAGRYTGELFF.

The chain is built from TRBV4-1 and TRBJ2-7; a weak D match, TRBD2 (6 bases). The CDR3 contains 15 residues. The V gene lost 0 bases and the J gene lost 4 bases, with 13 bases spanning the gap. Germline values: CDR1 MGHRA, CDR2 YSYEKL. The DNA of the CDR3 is TGCGCCAGCAGCCAAGATCAGAACGGGGGTTACGAGCAGTACTTC. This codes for CASSQDQNGGYEQYF.

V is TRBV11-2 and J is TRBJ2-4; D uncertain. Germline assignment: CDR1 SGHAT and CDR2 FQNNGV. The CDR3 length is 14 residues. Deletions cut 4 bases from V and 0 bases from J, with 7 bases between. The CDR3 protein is CASSSRLAKNIQYF. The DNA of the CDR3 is TGTGCCAGCAGCTCGAGACTAGCCAAAAACATTCAGTACTTC.

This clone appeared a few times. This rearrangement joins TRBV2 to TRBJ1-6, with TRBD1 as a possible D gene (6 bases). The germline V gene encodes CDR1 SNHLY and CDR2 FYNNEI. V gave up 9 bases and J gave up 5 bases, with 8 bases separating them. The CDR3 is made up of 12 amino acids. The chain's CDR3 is CARQGDNSPLHF. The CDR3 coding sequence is TGTGCCAGACAGGGAGATAATTCACCCCTCCACTTT.

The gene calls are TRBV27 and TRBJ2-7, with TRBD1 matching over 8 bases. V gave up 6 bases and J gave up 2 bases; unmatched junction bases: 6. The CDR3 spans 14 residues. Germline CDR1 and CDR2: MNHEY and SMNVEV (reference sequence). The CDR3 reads CASRSPGQAYEQYF. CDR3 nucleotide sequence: TGTGCCAGCAGGTCTCCGGGACAGGCCTACGAGCAGTACTTC.